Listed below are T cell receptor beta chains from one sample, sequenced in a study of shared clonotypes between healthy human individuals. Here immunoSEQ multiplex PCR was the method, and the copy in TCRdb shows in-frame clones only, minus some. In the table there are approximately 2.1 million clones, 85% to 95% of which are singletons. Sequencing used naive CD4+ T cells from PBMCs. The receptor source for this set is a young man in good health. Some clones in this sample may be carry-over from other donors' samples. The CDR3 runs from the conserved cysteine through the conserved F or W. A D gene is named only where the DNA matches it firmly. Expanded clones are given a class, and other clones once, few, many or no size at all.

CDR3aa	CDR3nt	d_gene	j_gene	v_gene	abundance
CASCDGNQPQHF	TGTGCCAGCTGCGACGGGAATCAGCCCCAGCATTTT	.	TRBJ1-5	TRBV2	.
CASSGARDSRTPRSAQYF	TGTGCCAGCAGCGGGGCCCGGGACTCTCGTACCCCACGATCAGCGCAGTACTTC	.	TRBJ2-7	TRBV5-4	.
CASSGTSGKRELFF	TGTGCCAGCAGCGGAACTAGCGGGAAGCGGGAGCTGTTTTTT	TRBD2	TRBJ2-2	TRBV9	once
CASSLLPQGANLGNQPQHF	TGTGCCAGCTCACTCTTGCCACAGGGGGCCAACCTGGGCAATCAGCCCCAGCATTTT	TRBD1	TRBJ1-5	TRBV18	.
CASSPDRSYGYTF	TGTGCCAGCAGTCCGGACAGGTCCTATGGCTACACCTTC	TRBD1	TRBJ1-2	TRBV5-4	.
CASSPGPEDGYTF	TGTGCCAGCAGTCCCGGCCCGGAGGATGGCTACACCTTC	.	TRBJ1-2	TRBV2	.
CASSSQPSRYEQYF	TGTGCCAGCAGTTCCCAACCCAGCCGTTACGAGCAGTACTTC	.	TRBJ2-7	TRBV6-5	.
CASSFRGHEAFF	TGTGCCAGCAGTTTCCGGGGCCATGAAGCTTTCTTT	.	TRBJ1-1	TRBV27	few
CASSLDGDYGYTF	TGTGCCAGCAGCTTGGACGGAGACTATGGCTACACCTTC	.	TRBJ1-2	TRBV5-4	.
CASSGTGTDTQYF	TGTGCCAGTAGCGGGACAGGCACAGATACGCAGTATTTT	TRBD1	TRBJ2-3	TRBV19	.
CASSLLLKVYEQYF	TGTGCCAGCAGTCTTCTATTAAAAGTCTACGAGCAGTACTTC	.	TRBJ2-7	TRBV14	.
CSVSGQGVNQPQHF	TGCAGCGTTTCCGGACAGGGGGTCAATCAGCCCCAGCATTTT	TRBD1	TRBJ1-5	TRBV29-1	.
CASSQGARVNEKLFF	TGTGCCAGCAGCCAAGGGGCCCGCGTTAATGAAAAACTGTTTTTT	.	TRBJ1-4	TRBV14	.
CSARKMDTF	TGCAGTGCTCGAAAAATGGATACCTTC	.	TRBJ1-2	TRBV20-1	.
CASMRLAGGGYNEQFF	TGCGCCAGCATGAGACTAGCGGGAGGGGGGTACAATGAGCAGTTCTTC	TRBD2	TRBJ2-1	TRBV10-2	.
CASSLGRPYNEQFF	TGTGCCAGCAGCTTAGGGCGGCCCTACAATGAGCAGTTCTTC	.	TRBJ2-1	TRBV7-2	.
CASIIRGRELHTEAFF	TGTGCCAGCATTATTAGGGGGAGGGAGCTTCACACTGAAGCTTTCTTT	.	TRBJ1-1	TRBV28	.
CSVDPFGLGKMLSSYNEQFF	TGCAGCGTTGACCCATTCGGACTTGGGAAGATGTTAAGCTCCTACAATGAGCAGTTCTTC	.	TRBJ2-1	TRBV29-1	.
CAWSVGSRALLF	TGTGCCTGGAGTGTAGGGTCTCGCGCCCTCCTCTTC	.	TRBJ2-1	TRBV30	.
CASSLVANTEAFF	TGTGCCAGCAGCTTAGTTGCGAACACTGAAGCTTTCTTT	.	TRBJ1-1	TRBV11-2	once
CASNTRLGNTIYF	TGTGCCAGCAACACCCGCCTAGGAAACACCATATATTTT	.	TRBJ1-3	TRBV7-2	few
CASAAGFLVTSYNEQFF	TGTGCAAGTGCCGCGGGGTTCCTAGTAACCTCCTACAATGAGCAGTTCTTC	.	TRBJ2-1	TRBV19	.
CAWSVRTRSGNTIYF	TGTGCCTGGAGTGTAAGGACCAGGTCTGGAAACACCATATATTTT	.	TRBJ1-3	TRBV30	.
CASSLGAIALAGGTDTQYF	TGCGCCAGCAGCTTGGGTGCCATCGCGCTAGCGGGGGGCACAGATACGCAGTATTTT	TRBD2	TRBJ2-3	TRBV5-1	.
CASSLGGPSGYTF	TGCGCCAGCAGCTTGGGGGGCCCGAGCGGCTACACCTTC	.	TRBJ1-2	TRBV5-1	.
CASSVGPYEQYF	TGTGCCAGCAGTGTAGGCCCCTACGAGCAGTACTTC	.	TRBJ2-7	TRBV6-1	.
CASSPSTAYGYTF	TGTGCCAGCAGTCCGTCGACAGCCTATGGCTACACCTTC	.	TRBJ1-2	TRBV6-6	few
CASSLQPGAGGPDEQFF	TGCGCCAGCAGCTTGCAGCCCGGAGCGGGAGGGCCGGATGAGCAGTTCTTC	TRBD2	TRBJ2-1	TRBV5-1	.
CASSLNDRAPGGYGYTF	TGTGCCAGCAGCTTAAACGACAGAGCTCCGGGTGGCTATGGCTACACCTTC	.	TRBJ1-2	TRBV7-2	.
CASSPTPHLAGETNEQFF	TGTGCCAGCAGTCCAACCCCCCATCTAGCGGGAGAAACCAATGAGCAGTTCTTC	TRBD2	TRBJ2-1	TRBV27	.
CASSNRDRGPYEQYF	TGTGCCAGCAGTAACCGGGACAGGGGACCCTACGAGCAGTACTTC	TRBD1	TRBJ2-7	TRBV6-1	.
CASSALTRGQPQHF	TGTGCCAGCAGTGCACTCACTCGGGGTCAGCCCCAGCATTTT	.	TRBJ1-5	TRBV2	.
CASSSTGQGAENTIYF	TGCGCCAGCAGCTCCACGGGACAGGGGGCAGAAAACACCATATATTTT	TRBD1	TRBJ1-3	TRBV5-1	.
CASSLESTGELFF	TGTGCCAGCAGCTTAGAGTCCACCGGGGAGCTGTTTTTT	.	TRBJ2-2	TRBV7-2	once
CASSLSGGAEQFF	TGTGCCAGCAGCTTGTCCGGAGGGGCTGAGCAGTTCTTC	.	TRBJ2-1	TRBV7-8	.
CASSLVRPGSNQPQHF	TGTGCCAGCAGCTTAGTTCGGCCAGGGAGTAATCAGCCCCAGCATTTT	.	TRBJ1-5	TRBV11-3	.
CASSPLKDLEAFF	TGTGCCAGCTCACCCCTTAAGGACCTTGAAGCTTTCTTT	.	TRBJ1-1	TRBV18	.
CASSPSLQETQYF	TGCGCCAGCAGCCCCTCCCTCCAAGAGACCCAGTACTTC	.	TRBJ2-5	TRBV5-1	.
CASSLVALDNEQFF	TGCGCCAGCAGCTTGGTAGCGCTGGACAATGAGCAGTTCTTC	.	TRBJ2-1	TRBV5-1	.
CASSLTHTQYF	TGTGCCAGCAGCTTAACCCATACGCAGTATTTT	.	TRBJ2-3	TRBV7-9	.
CASSRTGPGYNEQFF	TGTGCCAGTAGTCGAACAGGGCCAGGCTACAATGAGCAGTTCTTC	.	TRBJ2-1	TRBV19	.
CASSLGGTSYNEQFF	TGTGCCAGCAGCTTAGGCGGGACTAGCTACAATGAGCAGTTCTTC	TRBD2	TRBJ2-1	TRBV7-2	.
CASSAGQFTGELFF	TGTGCCAGCAGCGCGGGACAGTTCACCGGGGAGCTGTTTTTT	.	TRBJ2-2	TRBV7-2	.
CASSLGGGRLSGANVLTF	TGCGCCAGCAGCTTGGGCGGAGGCCGACTCTCTGGGGCCAACGTCCTGACTTTC	.	TRBJ2-6	TRBV5-1	once
CASSLGLAGGPAYEQYF	TGTGCCAGCAGCTTAGGGCTAGCGGGAGGGCCAGCCTACGAGCAGTACTTC	TRBD2	TRBJ2-7	TRBV11-2	.
CASSDSMGGIAKNIQYF	TGTGCCAGCAGTGACTCGATGGGGGGGATAGCCAAAAACATTCAGTACTTC	TRBD2	TRBJ2-4	TRBV6-4	.
CAGSGRDRVYSGANVLTF	TGTGCCGGCAGCGGCCGGGACAGGGTTTACTCTGGGGCCAACGTCCTGACTTTC	TRBD1	TRBJ2-6	TRBV11-2	.
CASTAASTDTQYF	TGTGCCAGCACTGCGGCAAGCACAGATACGCAGTATTTT	.	TRBJ2-3	TRBV28	.
CASRGYGSPATEAFF	TGCGCCAGCAGGGGTTACGGGTCCCCGGCCACTGAAGCTTTCTTT	.	TRBJ1-1	TRBV5-1	few
CASSPRDRASGNTIYF	TGTGCCAGCTCACCACGTGACAGGGCCTCTGGAAACACCATATATTTT	TRBD1	TRBJ1-3	TRBV18	.
CASSPPAVTDTQYF	TGTGCCAGCTCACCACCGGCGGTTACAGATACGCAGTATTTT	.	TRBJ2-3	TRBV18	.
CASHLGISGNTIYF	TGCGCCAGCCACTTGGGTATCTCTGGAAACACCATATATTTT	.	TRBJ1-3	TRBV5-1	.
CASIRTSGSNEQFF	TGTGCCAGCATCAGGACTAGCGGGAGCAATGAGCAGTTCTTC	TRBD2	TRBJ2-1	TRBV6-1	once
CASSAGLAGMLYEQYF	TGTGCCAGCAGTGCGGGACTAGCGGGCATGCTTTACGAGCAGTACTTC	TRBD2	TRBJ2-7	TRBV6-1	.
CAWSVGPVGELFF	TGTGCCTGGAGTGTTGGACCAGTCGGGGAGCTGTTTTTT	.	TRBJ2-2	TRBV30	once
CASSPGEGYGYTF	TGTGCCAGCTCACCAGGGGAGGGCTATGGCTACACCTTC	.	TRBJ1-2	TRBV18	.
CAISEPSTDTQYF	TGTGCCATCAGTGAACCTAGCACAGATACGCAGTATTTT	.	TRBJ2-3	TRBV10-3	few
CASSFRRTGQEANEQFF	TGTGCCAGCAGTTTTCGGAGAACGGGTCAAGAGGCGAATGAGCAGTTCTTC	.	TRBJ2-1	TRBV27	.
CASSVGSTPYGYTF	TGTGCCAGCAGCGTAGGATCGACCCCCTATGGCTACACCTTC	.	TRBJ1-2	TRBV9	once